This paragraph covers one T cell receptor beta chain sequence. This entry is derived from a study of human T cells and chemical hapten exposure. TCRdb processed the RACE reads anew with MiXCR; each CDR3 protein has one entry. The data contain around 350,000 distinct CDR3 sequences, 5.5% of them singletons. Time point: pre-sensitization, week 0. Treatment indicated: therapeutic diphenylcyclopropenone sensitization with weekly scalp DPC. Suited to DPC and affected by alopecia, the donors ranged from 18 to 70 years old. Trimming shortened V by 3 bases and J by 5 bases, and 10 bases separated the two germline ends. The germline gives CDR1 SNHLY, CDR2 FYNNEI. The CDR3 runs 13 residues.

The sequence derives from a woman aged 18-29 years with alopecia areata. Some clones in this sample may be carry-over from other donors' samples. The chain combines TRBV2 with TRBJ2-5; TRBD2 is a possible D gene (5 bases). The input for sequencing was whole blood, taken in connection with sensitization to the hapten diphenylcyclopropenone (DPC). CDR3 DNA: TGTGCCAGCAGTGACAGCGGCCCCGAGACCCAGTACTTC. Its protein product is CASSDSGPETQYF.